A single sample gave rise to the 17 T cell receptor beta chains below, sequenced in a study of cytomegalovirus exposure and HLA in healthy donors. Both 60 Vbeta primers and 13 Jbeta primers went into the PCR. Profiling relied on immunoSEQ multiplex PCR, and the TCRdb table lists in-frame clones only, not all of them. The table includes roughly 100,000 clones, just under 70% detected once. The sequenced material came from PBMCs. All receptors come from a woman aged 50 to 60 in good health and CMV-seropositive.

The rearrangement joins TRBV6-6 to TRBJ1-2; 8 bases agree with TRBD1. CDR1 and CDR2 from the germline V gene are MNHNY and SVGAGI (reference sequence). The CDR3 is 15 amino acids. V lost 6 bases and J lost 4; bases outside the gene matches: 10. Here the CDR3 DNA reads TGTGCCAGCAGCCGACGACAGGGGTCGCTCTATGGCTACACCTTC. Translated, it gives CASSRRQGSLYGYTF.

V gene TRBV9 combines with J gene TRBJ2-3; no reliable D call. Germline CDR1 SGDLS, CDR2 YYNGEE. The CDR3 length is 15 residues. V was clipped by 0 bases and J by 8 bases, with 16 bases between them. The CDR3 protein is CASSVVSLGSGTQYF. CDR3 nucleotide sequence: TGTGCCAGCAGCGTAGTTTCCCTGGGCTCCGGTACGCAGTATTTT.

This clone was seen only a few times. This chain connects TRBV10-3 to TRBJ2-1; D unresolved. The germline V gene encodes CDR1 ENHRY and CDR2 SYGVKD. The V end lost 3 bases, the J end lost 7 bases, and 7 bases lay between the germline ends. The CDR3 is 12 amino acids. CDR3 region: CAISEAGNEQFF. Here the CDR3 DNA reads TGTGCCATCAGTGAAGCCGGGAATGAGCAGTTCTTC.

This clone was detected only a few times. This rearrangement joins TRBV4-2 to TRBJ1-1; D unresolved. Germline CDR1 LGHNA, CDR2 YNFKEQ. Trimming left V 1 base short and J 5 bases short, with 14 bases between. This CDR3 comprises 15 residues. CDR3 loop: CASSQGIGGWTEAFF. The CDR3 DNA is TGTGCCAGCAGCCAAGGTATAGGAGGATGGACTGAAGCTTTCTTT.

The chain combines TRBV19 with TRBJ2-5, with 7 bases fitting TRBD2. Germline V gives CDR1 LNHDA, CDR2 SQIVND (reference sequence). Germline trimming cut 1 base from V and 4 bases from J; bases unmatched to any gene: 9. The CDR3 consists of 16 residues. The CDR3 bases are TGTGCCAGTAGTATAGGGGGGGGTAGAGTTCGAGAGACCCAGTACTTC. Encoded protein: CASSIGGGRVRETQYF.

The rearrangement joins TRBV19 to TRBJ1-4, with a possible D match to TRBD1 (6 bases). V shed 3 bases and J shed 3 bases, with 17 bases lying between them. This CDR3 is 17 amino acids long. Looked up from germline, CDR1 is LNHDA and CDR2 is SQIVND (reference sequence). CDR3 protein: CASSMRSRGRSNEKLFF. CDR3 DNA sequence: TGTGCCAGTAGTATGAGGTCCAGGGGCCGTTCTAATGAAAAACTGTTTTTT.

This clone was found a few times. The chain recombines TRBV28 with TRBJ1-1; TRBD1 matches at 10 bases. In germline, CDR1 is MDHEN, CDR2 SYDVKM. The CDR3 is 14 residues long. Unmatched junction bases numbered 12, after V lost 6 bases and J lost 11 bases. The CDR3 DNA reads as TGTGCCAGCAGGGGGACAGGGGCCAACCCGGGGGCTTTCTTT. Residues: CASRGTGANPGAFF.

The V and J genes are TRBV5-5 and TRBJ1-5, with TRBD1 as a possible D gene (6 bases). Trimming pared 1 base from V and 4 bases from J, leaving 9 bases between. The germline V gene has CDR1 SGHKS and CDR2 YYEKEE (reference sequence). The length of the CDR3 is 14 residues. CDR3 sequence reads: CASSLKTGNQPQHF. CDR3 bases: TGTGCCAGCAGCTTGAAAACAGGGAATCAGCCCCAGCATTTT.

CDR3: CASSSLRDREAFF. The CDR3 nucleotides read TGTGCCAGCAGCTCGCTCCGGGACAGGGAAGCTTTCTTT. The chain couples TRBV7-2 to TRBJ1-1, with 8 positions matching TRBD1. Trimming removed 4 bases from V and 8 bases from J; junction bases left unmatched: 6. The CDR3 length is 13 residues. Germline V gene sequence: CDR1 SGHTA, CDR2 FQGNSA.

The chain joins TRBV16 to TRBJ1-1; weak D call: TRBD1 (5 bases). The germline V gene has CDR1 KGHSY and CDR2 FQNENV. The CDR3 extends over 16 amino acids. Trimming stripped 2 bases from V and 0 bases from J, with 13 bases between. CDR3 bases: TGTGCCAGCAGCCAAGGACCAAAGGGGTTGAACACTGAAGCTTTCTTT. This gives the protein CASSQGPKGLNTEAFF. The full variable domain, in which reference TRBV16 and TRBJ1-1 provide the parts outside the CDR3, is GEEVAQTPKHLVRGEGQKAKLYCAPIKGHSYVFWYQQVLKNEFKFLISFQNENVFDETGMPKERFSAKCLPNSPCSLEIQATKLEDSAVYFCASSQGPKGLNTEAFFGQGTRLTVV.

The J gene is TRBJ2-1, the V gene TRBV28; 7 positions match TRBD2. From germline, CDR1 is MDHEN and CDR2 SYDVKM. The CDR3 spans 17 residues. With 2 bases clipped from V and 6 bases from J, the junction kept 13 bases outside the gene matches. CDR3 residues: CASSLIFGGGLINEQFF. The CDR3 DNA sequence: TGTGCCAGCAGTTTAATTTTCGGGGGAGGGCTAATCAATGAGCAGTTCTTC.

The chain uses TRBV4-1 and TRBJ2-1, with TRBD2 matching over 14 bases. Trimming cost V 3 bases and J 9 bases; bases outside gene matches: 4. The CDR3 extends over 15 amino acids. Per the germline V gene, CDR1 is MGHRA and CDR2 is YSYEKL. CDR3 residues: CASSHRLAGGGEQFF. The CDR3 DNA sequence: TGCGCCAGCAGCCACCGACTAGCGGGAGGGGGTGAGCAGTTCTTC.

The rearrangement links TRBV7-6 to TRBJ2-1; D remains ambiguous. Looked up from germline, CDR1 is SGHVS and CDR2 is FNYEAQ. This CDR3 comprises 14 residues. The V end lost 1 base, the J end lost 4 bases, and 8 bases lay between the germline ends. In nucleotides, the CDR3 is TGTGCCAGCAGCTTAGACTGGCGGTACAATGAGCAGTTCTTC. Its translation: CASSLDWRYNEQFF.

The genes are TRBV6-5 and TRBJ2-7; D remains unclear. V was pared by 6 bases and J by 8 bases, with 11 bases between. The CDR3 is 11 residues long. Germline V gives CDR1 MNHEY, CDR2 SVGAGI. CDR3 DNA sequence: TGTGCCAGCAGCCCTCCCCCCCAGCAGTACTTC. This gives the protein CASSPPPQQYF.

This chain links TRBV10-3 with TRBJ2-4; D may be TRBD2 (5 bases). There are 13 residues in the CDR3. In germline, CDR1 is ENHRY, CDR2 SYGVKD. The V end was cut by 10 bases, the J end by 5 bases, with 15 bases between. The CDR3 DNA is TGTGCCACTCGCTCCGAGGGTGAAAACATTCAGTACTTC. It is translated as CATRSEGENIQYF.

V and J are TRBV5-1 and TRBJ2-7, with D hard to call. V was shortened by 0 bases and J by 2 bases, with 9 bases between the two germline ends. CDR1 and CDR2 from the germline V gene are SGHRS and YFSETQ. The CDR3 totals 14 residues. CDR3 sequence reads: CASSLVSGPYEQYF. The CDR3, as DNA: TGCGCCAGCAGCTTGGTTTCGGGTCCCTACGAGCAGTACTTC.

This sequence joins TRBV6-1 and TRBJ1-4; D is possibly TRBD1 (5 bases). Germline CDR1 reads MNHNS; CDR2 reads SASEGT. The ends were cut back, 6 bases at V and 8 bases at J, with 19 bases in the middle. CDR3 size: 15 residues. This CDR3 is CASSGPRGREEKLFF. The CDR3 nucleotides are TGTGCCAGCAGCGGGCCTCGGGGGAGGGAGGAAAAACTGTTTTTT.